These 29 T cell receptor beta chains came from one sample sequenced in a study of shared clonotypes between healthy human individuals. The protocol was immunoSEQ multiplex PCR, while the TCRdb copy is restricted to in-frame clones and leaves out a portion. The sample includes roughly 640,000 clones, less than 85% of them seen just once. Sequencing was performed on memory CD4+ T cells sorted from blood. Subset: CD45RA-negative fraction. Every receptor here comes from a woman between 25 and 40 years old in good health.

The sample holds a few counts of this clone. The J gene is TRBJ2-3, the V gene TRBV9, with TRBD1 identical over 7 bases. Germline V gene data show CDR1 as SGDLS and CDR2 as YYNGEE. V was pared by 3 bases and J by 0 bases, with 7 bases of the junction left unmatched. The CDR3 covers 16 residues. The chain's CDR3 is CASSALGRGSTDTQYF. The CDR3 bases are TGTGCCAGCAGCGCCCTAGGCAGGGGGAGCACAGATACGCAGTATTTT.

This clone was observed many times. This chain uses TRBV7-2 with TRBJ2-1; D remains unclear. This CDR3 is built from 14 residues. V shed 5 bases and J shed 7 bases, with 15 bases lying between them. The V gene's germline CDR1 is SGHTA and CDR2 FQGNSA. CDR3 amino acids: CASSPGFHGNEQFF. The CDR3 coding sequence is TGTGCCAGCAGCCCCGGATTCCACGGGAATGAGCAGTTCTTC. The full variable domain, with the rest looked up from reference TRBV7-2 and TRBJ2-1, is GAGVSQSPSNKVTEKGKDVELRCDPISGHTALYWYRQSLGQGLEFLIYFQGNSAPDKSGLPSDRFSAERTGGSVSTLTIQRTQQEDSAVYLCASSPGFHGNEQFFGPGTRLTVL.

The gene calls are TRBV6-5 and TRBJ2-2, with D unresolved. Trimming shortened V by 8 bases and J by 5 bases, and 6 bases separated the two germline ends. CDR1 and CDR2 from the germline V gene are MNHEY and SVGAGI. The CDR3 contains 11 residues. CDR3 region: CASRLTGELFF. In DNA, the CDR3 is TGTGCCAGCCGTCTTACCGGGGAGCTGTTTTTT.

The chain joins TRBV4-1 to TRBJ2-2, with 11 positions matching TRBD2. Germline CDR1 is MGHRA and CDR2 is YSYEKL. With 4 bases clipped from V and 6 bases from J, the junction kept 7 bases outside the gene matches. The CDR3 sequence is 16 residues long. The CDR3 spells CASSPLAGGSSGELFF. The CDR3 DNA follows: TGCGCCAGCAGCCCTTTAGCGGGAGGGTCGTCCGGGGAGCTGTTTTTT.

The chain couples TRBV7-2 to TRBJ1-5; D unresolved. Trimming pared 2 bases from V and 2 bases from J, leaving 10 bases between. The CDR3 is 15 amino acids. The germline V gene has CDR1 SGHTA and CDR2 FQGNSA. CDR3 bases: TGTGCCAGCAGCTTACGAGGGTTGGGCAATCAGCCCCAGCATTTT. This sequence encodes CASSLRGLGNQPQHF. The full variable domain, its missing parts supplied by reference TRBV7-2 and TRBJ1-5, is GAGVSQSPSNKVTEKGKDVELRCDPISGHTALYWYRQSLGQGLEFLIYFQGNSAPDKSGLPSDRFSAERTGGSVSTLTIQRTQQEDSAVYLCASSLRGLGNQPQHFGDGTRLSIL.

The rearrangement links TRBV14 to TRBJ1-1, with D perhaps TRBD1 (6 bases). The CDR3 loop spans 16 amino acids. Germline V lookup: CDR1 SGHDN, CDR2 FVKESK. Trimming shortened V by 3 bases and J by 0 bases, and 14 bases separated the two germline ends. The DNA of the CDR3 is TGTGCCAGCAGCCAGCCCCCGACAGGTCTGAACACTGAAGCTTTCTTT. Translating it yields CASSQPPTGLNTEAFF.

J is TRBJ1-2 and V is TRBV5-1; perhaps TRBD1 as D (5 bases). Looked up from germline, CDR1 is SGHRS and CDR2 is YFSETQ. The CDR3 is made up of 14 amino acids. Trimming cost V 5 bases and J 2 bases, with 13 bases left between them. The CDR3 sequence: CASRRGPENYGYTF. The CDR3 DNA sequence: TGCGCCAGCAGACGGGGACCGGAGAACTATGGCTACACCTTC.

The rearrangement joins TRBV13 to TRBJ2-1, with 10 bases matching TRBD2. From germline, CDR1 is PRHDT and CDR2 FYEKMQ (reference sequence). The CDR3 spans 14 residues. V lost 5 bases to trimming and J lost 9 bases; unmatched junction nucleotides: 7. The DNA for the CDR3 is TGTGCCAGCAGCCCCGGGACTAGCGTTGGTGAGCAGTTCTTC. Translation gives CASSPGTSVGEQFF.

This chain uses TRBV29-1 with TRBJ1-1; no clear D. The CDR3 covers 12 residues. Germline values: CDR1 SQVTM, CDR2 ANQGSEA. V was trimmed by 4 bases and J by 1 base, leaving 7 bases between them. The CDR3 DNA follows: TGCAGCGTTGTGTGGTCGAACACTGAAGCTTTCTTT. This encodes CSVVWSNTEAFF.

The chain uses TRBV5-8 and TRBJ2-7; 8 positions agree with TRBD2. The J segment lost 3 bases and the V segment lost 4 bases, leaving 9 bases of the junction unmatched. The CDR3 is 15 amino acids. Germline-derived CDR1 and CDR2 are SGHTS and YDEGEE. CDR3 nucleotide sequence: TGTGCCAGCAGCCAAGACCTACTAGCGGTCTACGAGCAGTACTTC. It translates to CASSQDLLAVYEQYF.

This clone appeared a few times. This likely traces to a read error, being one base from a far larger clone. This CDR3 is also generated by other DNA sequences in the sample. The chain is built from TRBV7-6 and TRBJ2-7, with D possibly being TRBD2 (5 bases). This CDR3 has 14 amino acids. Germline V lookup: CDR1 SGHVS, CDR2 FNYEAQ. V was trimmed by 2 bases and J by 0 bases, leaving 8 bases between them. CDR3 coding DNA: TGTGCCAGCAGCTTACAACGGGACTCCTACGAGCAGTACTTC. It codes for CASSLQRDSYEQYF. Combining the CDR3 with reference TRBV7-6 and TRBJ2-7 gives the whole variable domain GAGVSQSPRYKVTKRGQDVALRCDPISGHVSLYWYRQALGQGPEFLTYFNYEAQQDKSGLPNDRFSAERPEGSISTLTIQRTEQRDSAMYRCASSLQRDSYEQYFGPGTRLTVT.

This clone was counted once. The chain has TRBV5-5 and TRBJ2-1, with 10 positions matching TRBD2. This CDR3 has 15 residues. Germline V gives CDR1 SGHKS, CDR2 YYEKEE (reference sequence). With 0 bases clipped from V and 12 bases from J, the junction kept 9 bases outside the gene matches. CDR3 loop: CASSLGLAGRGGQFF. CDR3 nucleotides: TGTGCCAGCAGCTTGGGACTAGCGGGTAGGGGTGGGCAGTTCTTC.

The chain uses TRBV7-9 and TRBJ2-7, with TRBD2 matching over 10 bases. V dropped 4 bases and J dropped 0; count of bases not matched to a gene: 3. The CDR3 sequence is 15 residues long. Looked up from germline, CDR1 is SEHNR and CDR2 is FQNEAQ (reference sequence). CDR3 loop: CASSSGLAFSYEQYF. The CDR3 coding sequence is TGTGCCAGCAGCTCGGGACTAGCGTTCTCCTACGAGCAGTACTTC.

The chain joins TRBV21-1 to TRBJ2-7; the table's TRBD1 call for D was not verified on the DNA. TRBV21-1 is reported as a pseudogene. The CDR3 contains 14 residues. The CDR3 sequence is CASTLRKRDSEQYF. CDR3 sequence (DNA): TGTGCCAGCACCCTGAGGAAGAGGGACAGCGAGCAGTACTTC.

V is TRBV14 and J is TRBJ2-3; D ambiguous. Germline CDR1 reads SGHDN; CDR2 reads FVKESK. This CDR3 has 12 amino acids. Trimming shortened V by 1 base and J by 8 bases, and 7 bases separated the two germline ends. DNA for the CDR3: TGTGCCAGCAGCCAAGCCGGCGTTACGCAGTATTTT. This sequence encodes CASSQAGVTQYF. The full variable domain, completed using reference TRBV14 and TRBJ2-3, is EAGVTQFPSHSVIEKGQTVTLRCDPISGHDNLYWYRRVMGKEIKFLLHFVKESKQDESGMPNNRFLAERTGGTYSTLKVQPAELEDSGVYFCASSQAGVTQYFGPGTRLTVL.

The chain combines TRBV13 with TRBJ2-7, with D perhaps TRBD1 (5 bases). Trimming cost V 6 bases and J 1 base, with 7 bases left between them. The CDR3 covers 12 residues. Looked up from germline, CDR1 is PRHDT and CDR2 is FYEKMQ (reference sequence). The CDR3 region is CASSNRSYEQYF. The DNA of the CDR3 is TGTGCCAGCAGTAACAGGTCCTACGAGCAGTACTTC. Full variable domain (outside the CDR3, taken from reference TRBV13 and TRBJ2-7): AAGVIQSPRHLIKEKRETATLKCYPIPRHDTVYWYQQGPGQDPQFLISFYEKMQSDKGSIPDRFSAQQFSDYHSELNMSSLELGDSALYFCASSNRSYEQYFGPGTRLTVT.

The chain is built from TRBV18 and TRBJ1-2, with TRBD1 matching over 9 bases. The CDR3 runs to 15 residues. Trimming took 3 bases from V and 4 from J; bases not matched to a gene: 6. Germline CDR1 KGHSH, CDR2 LQKENI. In DNA form, the CDR3 reads TGTGCCAGCTCACCCGGACAGGGGCCCGGCTATGGCTACACCTTC. Amino acid sequence: CASSPGQGPGYGYTF.

This clone was seen only once. J is TRBJ2-2 and V is TRBV2; TRBD1 agrees at 8 bases. V was clipped by 7 bases and J by 7 bases; unmatched bases: 8. Per germline, CDR1 SNHLY and CDR2 FYNNEI. The CDR3 is 14 residues long. CDR3 sequence (DNA): TGTGCCAGCATCAGGGGGCTTAAGGTCGGGGAGCTGTTTTTT. Amino acid sequence: CASIRGLKVGELFF.

A few counts support this clone. The V and J genes are TRBV20-1 and TRBJ1-1; 8 bases are a match to TRBD1. CDR3 length equals 10 residues. After removal of 3 bases from V and 13 bases from J, the junction contained 4 bases not matched to a gene. Germline-derived CDR1 and CDR2 are DFQATT and SNEGSKA (reference sequence). CDR3 protein: CSARDRVDFF. In DNA, the CDR3 is TGCAGTGCTAGGGACAGGGTTGATTTCTTT.

A remark on this clone: The same CDR3 arises from other DNA sequences in this sample as well. This chain joins TRBV2 and TRBJ2-6; D not certain. Germline CDR1 SNHLY, CDR2 FYNNEI. The CDR3 covers 14 residues. Trimming pared 4 bases from V and 2 bases from J, leaving 6 bases between. CDR3 coding DNA: TGTGCCAGCAGTGTCAGGACTGGGGCCAACGTCCTGACTTTC. This gives the protein CASSVRTGANVLTF.

The V call is TRBV6-6, the J call TRBJ2-7; weak D call: TRBD1 (5 bases). The CDR3 length is 14 residues. The V and J ends lost 2 bases and 5 bases respectively, with 13 bases between them. Germline assignment: CDR1 MNHNY and CDR2 SVGAGI (reference sequence). The CDR3 loop reads CASSYRQIGDEQYF. In DNA form, the CDR3 reads TGTGCCAGCAGTTACCGTCAGATAGGGGACGAGCAGTACTTC.

The gene calls are TRBV5-1 and TRBJ2-2; no firm D call. Germline V lookup: CDR1 SGHRS, CDR2 YFSETQ. Trimming pared 1 base from V and 6 bases from J, leaving 10 bases between. This CDR3 is built from 14 residues. The CDR3 is CASSLTVTAGELFF. DNA for the CDR3: TGCGCCAGCAGCTTGACTGTGACGGCCGGGGAGCTGTTTTTT.

A few counts support this clone. The chain has TRBV10-3 and TRBJ2-7; 9 bases map to TRBD2. CDR1 is ENHRY and CDR2 is SYGVKD in the germline V gene. Trimming took 10 bases from V and 3 from J; bases not matched to a gene: 7. The CDR3 loop spans 13 amino acids. CDR3 DNA: TGTGCCACACGGACTAGCGCCGACTACGAGCAGTACTTC. It specifies CATRTSADYEQYF.

The V call is TRBV7-9, the J call TRBJ1-1; 8 bases map to TRBD1. CDR3 length: 13 residues. In germline, CDR1 is SEHNR, CDR2 FQNEAQ (reference sequence). The junction had 4 bases not matched to a gene; V was cut back by 3 bases and J by 7 bases. The DNA for the CDR3 is TGTGCCAGCAGCTTTGGGGACAGGATTGAAGCTTTCTTT. Protein: CASSFGDRIEAFF.

Notes on this clone: Other nucleotide sequences from this sample produce the same CDR3. The rearrangement uses TRBV5-1 and TRBJ2-3, with TRBD2 identical over 14 bases. CDR3 length: 17 amino acids. Germline V lookup: CDR1 SGHRS, CDR2 YFSETQ. Trimming cost V 0 bases and J 2 bases; bases outside gene matches: 2. CDR3 nucleotide sequence: TGCGCCAGCAGCTTGGGACTAGCGGGAGGGACCACAGATACGCAGTATTTT. Protein: CASSLGLAGGTTDTQYF.

This clone was detected once. The J gene is TRBJ2-5, the V gene TRBV6-1; 8 bases line up with TRBD2. The CDR3 length is 13 residues. V shed 10 bases, J shed 7 bases, and the junction held 11 bases outside the gene matches. Germline assignment: CDR1 MNHNS and CDR2 SASEGT. The CDR3 DNA reads TGTGCCACCAGGACTAGCAGCCTTGGGACCCAGTACTTC. Its translation: CATRTSSLGTQYF.

The gene calls are TRBV19 and TRBJ2-2, with D perhaps TRBD1 (5 bases). The CDR3 is made up of 14 amino acids. Looked up from germline, CDR1 is LNHDA and CDR2 is SQIVND (reference sequence). V gave up 6 bases and J gave up 2 bases, with 10 bases separating them. CDR3: CASRDRANTGELFF. The CDR3 DNA reads as TGTGCCAGTAGAGACAGAGCCAACACCGGGGAGCTGTTTTTT.

Only one count was recorded for this clone. This chain connects TRBV10-2 to TRBJ2-7; TRBD1 is a possible D gene (6 bases). V lost 7 bases to trimming and J lost 9 bases, with 31 bases between them. The CDR3 runs 17 residues. From germline, CDR1 is WSHSY and CDR2 SAAADI. The CDR3: CASKADRGWAGKQGQYF. The DNA for the CDR3 is TGCGCCAGCAAAGCGGACAGAGGATGGGCGGGTAAACAAGGGCAGTACTTC.

The chain recombines TRBV2 with TRBJ2-5; 7 nucleotides match TRBD2. The CDR3 totals 14 residues. Germline assignment: CDR1 SNHLY and CDR2 FYNNEI. Trimming took 7 bases from V and 7 from J; bases not matched to a gene: 12. CDR3 in amino acids: CASISRDYLGTQYF. Written as DNA, the CDR3 is TGTGCCAGCATTTCCCGGGACTACCTTGGGACCCAGTACTTC.